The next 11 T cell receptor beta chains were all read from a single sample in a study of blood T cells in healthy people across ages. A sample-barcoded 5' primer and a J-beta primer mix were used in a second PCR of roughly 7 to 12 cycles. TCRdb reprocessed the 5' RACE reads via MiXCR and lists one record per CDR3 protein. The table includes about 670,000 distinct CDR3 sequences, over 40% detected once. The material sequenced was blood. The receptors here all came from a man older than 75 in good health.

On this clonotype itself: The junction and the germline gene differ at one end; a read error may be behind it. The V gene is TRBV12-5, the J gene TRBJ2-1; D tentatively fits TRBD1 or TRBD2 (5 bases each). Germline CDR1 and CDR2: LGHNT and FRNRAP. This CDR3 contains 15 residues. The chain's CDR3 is CASGFWGSPYNKQFF. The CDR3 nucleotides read TGTGCTAGTGGTTTCTGGGGGAGCCCCTACAATAAGCAGTTCTTC.

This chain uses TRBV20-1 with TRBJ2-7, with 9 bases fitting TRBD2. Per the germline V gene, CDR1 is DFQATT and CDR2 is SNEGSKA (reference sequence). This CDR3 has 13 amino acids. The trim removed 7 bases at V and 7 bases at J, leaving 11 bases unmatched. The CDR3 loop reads CSGGLAGSGEQYF. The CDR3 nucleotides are TGCAGTGGTGGCCTAGCGGGAAGTGGGGAGCAGTACTTC.

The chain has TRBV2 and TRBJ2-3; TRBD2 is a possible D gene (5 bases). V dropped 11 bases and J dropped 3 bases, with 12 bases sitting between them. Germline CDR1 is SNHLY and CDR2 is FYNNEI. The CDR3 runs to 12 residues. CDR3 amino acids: CARFRLTDTQYF. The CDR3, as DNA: TGTGCCCGCTTTCGACTAACAGATACGCAGTATTTT. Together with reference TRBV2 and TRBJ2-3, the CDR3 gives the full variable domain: EPEVTQTPSHQVTQMGQEVILRCVPISNHLYFYWYRQILGQKVEFLVSFYNNEISEKSEIFDDQFSVERPDGSNFTLKIRSTKLEDSAMYFCARFRLTDTQYFGPGTRLTVL.

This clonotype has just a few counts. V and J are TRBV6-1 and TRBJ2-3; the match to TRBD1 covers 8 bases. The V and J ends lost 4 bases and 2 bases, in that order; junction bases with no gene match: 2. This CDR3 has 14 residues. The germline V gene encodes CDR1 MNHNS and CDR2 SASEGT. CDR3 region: CASSVDRATDTQYF. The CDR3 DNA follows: TGTGCCAGCAGTGTGGACAGGGCCACAGATACGCAGTATTTT.

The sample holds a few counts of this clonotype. The CDR3 nucleotides are TGTGCCAGCAGACCCCTCGGGGAAGAGACCCAGTACTTC. Translation: CASRPLGEETQYF. The rearrangement joins TRBV27 to TRBJ2-5; D is possibly TRBD2 (5 bases). Germline CDR1 and CDR2: MNHEY and SMNVEV (reference sequence). The V end lost 6 bases, the J end lost 3 bases, and 11 bases lay between the germline ends. The CDR3 has 13 amino acids.

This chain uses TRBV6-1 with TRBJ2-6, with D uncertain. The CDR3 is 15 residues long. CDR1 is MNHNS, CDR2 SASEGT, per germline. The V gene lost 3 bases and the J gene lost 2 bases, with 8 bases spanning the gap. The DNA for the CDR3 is TGTGCCAGCAGTGAGGGCCCTACTGGGGCCAACGTCCTGACTTTC. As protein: CASSEGPTGANVLTF.

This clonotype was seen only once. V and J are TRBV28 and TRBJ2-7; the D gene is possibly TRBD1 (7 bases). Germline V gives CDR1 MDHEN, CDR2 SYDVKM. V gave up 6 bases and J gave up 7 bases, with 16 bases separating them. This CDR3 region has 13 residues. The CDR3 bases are TGTGCCAGCAGAGTTTTGACAGGGAGGGAGCAGTACTTC. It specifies CASRVLTGREQYF. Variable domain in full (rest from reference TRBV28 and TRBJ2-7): DVKVTQSSRYLVKRTGEKVFLECVQDMDHENMFWYRQDPGLGLRLIYFSYDVKMKEKGDIPEGYSVSREKKERFSLILESASTNQTSMYLCASRVLTGREQYFGPGTRLTVT.

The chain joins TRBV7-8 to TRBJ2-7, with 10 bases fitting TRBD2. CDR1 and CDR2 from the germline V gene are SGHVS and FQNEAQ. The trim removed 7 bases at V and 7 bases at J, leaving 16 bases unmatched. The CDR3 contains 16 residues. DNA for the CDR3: TGTGCCAGCAAACCGAAAGGACTAGCGGAAATCAATGAGCAGTACTTC. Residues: CASKPKGLAEINEQYF.

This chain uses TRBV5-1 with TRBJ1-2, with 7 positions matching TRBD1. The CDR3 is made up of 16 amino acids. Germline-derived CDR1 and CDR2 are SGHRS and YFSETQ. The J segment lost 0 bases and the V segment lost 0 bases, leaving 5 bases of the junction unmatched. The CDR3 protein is CASSLVQGRTNYGYTF. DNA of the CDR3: TGCGCCAGCAGCTTGGTACAGGGGCGAACTAACTATGGCTACACCTTC.

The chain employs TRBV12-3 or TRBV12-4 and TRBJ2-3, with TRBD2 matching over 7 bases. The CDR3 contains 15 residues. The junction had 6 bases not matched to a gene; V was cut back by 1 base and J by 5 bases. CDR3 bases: TGTGCCAGCAGTTTAGGGGACTACGAACGAGATACGCAGTATTTT. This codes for CASSLGDYERDTQYF.

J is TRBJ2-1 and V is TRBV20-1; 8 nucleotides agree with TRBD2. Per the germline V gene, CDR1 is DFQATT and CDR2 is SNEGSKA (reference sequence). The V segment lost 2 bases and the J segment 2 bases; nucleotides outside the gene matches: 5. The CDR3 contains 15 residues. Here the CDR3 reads CSARIHSGAYNEQFF. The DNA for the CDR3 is TGCAGTGCTAGAATCCATAGCGGGGCCTACAATGAGCAGTTCTTC.